The 21 T cell receptor beta chains given below trace back to one sample, sequenced in a study of blood T cell repertoires in COVID-19. Sequencing used immunoSEQ multiplex PCR; TCRdb keeps in-frame clones, though not all of them. The data contain some 490,000 clones, about nine tenths of them singletons. Sequenced: PBMCs or T cells enriched from blood (not recorded which). Receptor source: a woman aged 60 to 75 who had recovered from COVID-19.

The chain joins TRBV13 to TRBJ2-3; no clear D. The V gene's germline CDR1 is PRHDT and CDR2 FYEKMQ (reference sequence). The V and J ends lost 5 bases and 2 bases respectively, with 14 bases between them. The CDR3 is 15 residues long. The CDR3, as DNA: TGTGCCAGCAGCGCCCCCAGGCCCTACACAGATACGCAGTATTTT. Protein product: CASSAPRPYTDTQYF.

J is TRBJ2-1 and V is TRBV11-2, with 8 positions matching TRBD1. This CDR3 has 15 amino acids. Per the germline V gene, CDR1 is SGHAT and CDR2 is FQNNGV. The ends lost 5 bases at V and 4 bases at J; junction bases unmatched: 7. CDR3 loop: CASSIGQGSYNEQFF. Written as DNA, the CDR3 is TGTGCCAGCAGCATCGGACAGGGATCATACAATGAGCAGTTCTTC.

The chain couples TRBV19 to TRBJ1-5; 9 nucleotides align to TRBD1. Germline CDR1 reads LNHDA; CDR2 reads SQIVND (reference sequence). CDR3 length: 17 residues. The junction had 7 bases not matched to a gene; V was cut back by 2 bases and J by 2 bases. The CDR3 spells CASSIPRTGDRNQPQHF. The DNA of the CDR3 is TGTGCCAGTAGTATACCCCGGACAGGGGACCGCAATCAGCCCCAGCATTTT.

The J gene is TRBJ1-2, the V gene TRBV7-9; no clear D gene. This CDR3 comprises 15 residues. Germline V gene sequence: CDR1 SEHNR, CDR2 FQNEAQ (reference sequence). V was trimmed by 1 base and J by 0 bases, leaving 9 bases between them. CDR3 coding DNA: TGTGCCAGCAGCTTAGAGTTACTGGCTAACTATGGCTACACCTTC. Its protein product is CASSLELLANYGYTF.

About this clone itself: The same CDR3 also results from other DNA sequences found in this sample. The chain joins TRBV19 to TRBJ1-5; a possible D gene is TRBD1 (5 bases). The germline V gene encodes CDR1 LNHDA and CDR2 SQIVND (reference sequence). Trimming cost V 3 bases and J 2 bases, with 11 bases left between them. The CDR3 runs to 15 residues. CDR3 region: CASSISARGNQPQHF. The CDR3 region has the DNA TGTGCCAGTAGTATCTCGGCCAGGGGCAATCAGCCCCAGCATTTT.

The gene calls are TRBV7-2 and TRBJ2-5; D is perhaps TRBD1 (6 bases). Trimming removed 3 bases at V and 1 base at J, with 12 bases between. The CDR3 consists of 15 residues. Germline V gene lookup returns CDR1 SGHTA and CDR2 FQGNSA. The CDR3 loop reads CASSFIRGGQETQYF. CDR3 in DNA: TGTGCCAGCAGCTTCATCCGAGGGGGCCAAGAGACCCAGTACTTC.

This chain uses TRBV9 with TRBJ2-3; maybe TRBD2 (6 bases). CDR3 length: 15 residues. Trimming left V 3 bases short and J 2 bases short, with 13 bases between. Germline CDR1 and CDR2: SGDLS and YYNGEE. The CDR3 DNA reads TGTGCCAGCAGCGAGCGGGCTCGTATCACAGATACGCAGTATTTT. Protein: CASSERARITDTQYF.

The chain uses TRBV5-1 and TRBJ1-4; D remains ambiguous. Trimming cost V 2 bases and J 0 bases, with 8 bases left between them. The CDR3 sequence is 15 residues long. Germline V gene data show CDR1 as SGHRS and CDR2 as YFSETQ. The CDR3 DNA reads TGCGCCAGCAGCTTCTCCGGTGCAACTAATGAAAAACTGTTTTTT. Translated: CASSFSGATNEKLFF.

The chain combines TRBV2 with TRBJ1-5, with TRBD1 identical over 7 bases. V gave up 3 bases and J gave up 7 bases; unmatched junction bases: 6. This CDR3 has 14 residues. Looked up from germline, CDR1 is SNHLY and CDR2 is FYNNEI. Here the CDR3 DNA reads TGTGCCAGCAGTGAGACAGGGCAACGGCAGCCCCAGCATTTT. Protein: CASSETGQRQPQHF.

The chain carries TRBV10-3 and TRBJ1-1, with 9 bases that match TRBD1. This CDR3 spans 16 amino acids. The germline gives CDR1 ENHRY, CDR2 SYGVKD. The J segment lost 5 bases and the V segment lost 5 bases, leaving 12 bases of the junction unmatched. CDR3 coding DNA: TGTGCCATCAGTTTTACAGGGGGCCTTAAGGTTACTGAAGCTTTCTTT. Encoded protein: CAISFTGGLKVTEAFF.

The rearrangement joins TRBV9 to TRBJ2-3; no clear D. Germline values: CDR1 SGDLS, CDR2 YYNGEE. There are 10 residues in the CDR3. V dropped 3 bases and J dropped 8 bases, with 4 bases sitting between them. DNA of the CDR3: TGTGCCAGCAGCGGAGGTACGCAGTATTTT. Amino acids: CASSGGTQYF.

This sequence joins TRBV23-1 and TRBJ1-5; tentative D call: TRBD1 (6 bases). TRBV23-1 is an ORF, and what it does is uncertain. CDR3 length: 20 amino acids. V was trimmed by 6 bases and J by 6 bases, leaving 33 bases between them. The DNA for the CDR3 is TGCGCCAGCAGCCTGATAATGGAATACTGGGGCCACAGGGATCGTCAGCCCCAGCATTTT. This gives the protein CASSLIMEYWGHRDRQPQHF.

The rearrangement links TRBV19 to TRBJ1-2, with a tentative D call TRBD1 (6 bases). CDR1 and CDR2 from the germline V gene are LNHDA and SQIVND (reference sequence). This CDR3 comprises 13 residues. The V end lost 5 bases, the J end lost 5 bases, and 12 bases lay between the germline ends. DNA of the CDR3: TGTGCCAGTAGTTACAGGGAAAGGTATGGCTACACCTTC. Its protein is CASSYRERYGYTF.

The V gene is TRBV7-6, the J gene TRBJ2-1; TRBD1 aligns across 9 bases. The trim removed 0 bases at V and 4 bases at J, leaving 4 bases unmatched. The germline V gene has CDR1 SGHVS and CDR2 FNYEAQ. The CDR3 contains 16 residues. CDR3 loop: CASSLATGGIYNEQFF. CDR3 nucleotides: TGTGCCAGCAGCTTAGCCACAGGGGGCATTTACAATGAGCAGTTCTTC.

This rearrangement joins TRBV5-1 to TRBJ2-2; 10 nucleotides match TRBD1. The germline gives CDR1 SGHRS, CDR2 YFSETQ. CDR3 size: 16 residues. V was clipped by 5 bases and J by 6 bases; unmatched bases: 10. CDR3 coding DNA: TGCGCCAGCAGACCACCGGGACAGGGGATTTCCGGGGAGCTGTTTTTT. Its protein product is CASRPPGQGISGELFF.

This clone was seen a handful of times. This rearrangement joins TRBV10-3 to TRBJ2-2; 7 bases align to TRBD2. The CDR3 loop spans 17 amino acids. Germline V CDR1 and CDR2: ENHRY, SYGVKD. The junction had 17 bases not matched to a gene; V was cut back by 7 bases and J by 6 bases. The DNA for the CDR3 is TGTGCCATCACTTCAAAGGGCTGGCGGGGGATACCCGGGGAGCTGTTTTTT. Translation gives CAITSKGWRGIPGELFF.

This clone was detected once. This chain links TRBV5-6 with TRBJ1-2; 10 bases are shared with TRBD1. Trimming cost V 2 bases and J 3 bases; bases outside gene matches: 7. Germline CDR1 is SGHDT and CDR2 is YYEEEE. The CDR3 contains 16 residues. CDR3 protein: CASSLPSGTGDYGYTF. The CDR3 DNA follows: TGTGCCAGCAGCTTACCCTCCGGGACAGGGGACTATGGCTACACCTTC.

The rearrangement uses TRBV5-1 and TRBJ1-2; D gene unclear. V shed 0 bases and J shed 1 base, with 10 bases lying between them. This CDR3 has 15 amino acids. Per the germline V gene, CDR1 is SGHRS and CDR2 is YFSETQ. The CDR3 bases are TGCGCCAGCAGCTTGGATCCGGCGGGTAACTATGGCTACACCTTC. Its protein product is CASSLDPAGNYGYTF. Full variable domain (outside the CDR3, taken from reference TRBV5-1 and TRBJ1-2): KAGVTQTPRYLIKTRGQQVTLSCSPISGHRSVSWYQQTPGQGLQFLFEYFSETQRNKGNFPGRFSGRQFSNSRSEMNVSTLELGDSALYLCASSLDPAGNYGYTFGSGTRLTVV.

The count of this clone is one. This chain links TRBV5-4 with TRBJ1-1; TRBD1 matches 9 bases. The CDR3 spans 14 residues. Trimming cost V 0 bases and J 4 bases; bases outside gene matches: 1. CDR1 is SGHNT, CDR2 YYREEE, per germline (reference sequence). The CDR3 DNA is TGTGCCAGCAGCTTGGAGACAGGGGGCACTGAAGCTTTCTTT. The encoded protein is CASSLETGGTEAFF.

V is TRBV7-4 and J is TRBJ2-7, with D perhaps TRBD2 (5 bases). The CDR3 is 17 residues long. Germline V gene data show CDR1 as SGHVT and CDR2 as SQSDAQ. The V and J ends lost 5 bases and 13 bases respectively, with 33 bases between them. The CDR3 DNA follows: TGTGCCAGCAGCCACCGGGAAGTTAGCCCACCGGATAGGGAAGCATACGTC. Translated, it gives CASSHREVSPPDREAYV.

The gene calls are TRBV3-1 (or the pseudogene TRBV3-2) and TRBJ1-2; 9 nucleotides line up with TRBD1. J was trimmed by 0 bases and V by 4 bases; bases with no gene match: 3. From germline, CDR1 is LGHDT and CDR2 YNNKEL (reference sequence). The CDR3 totals 15 residues. The CDR3: CASSRQGEANYGYTF. The CDR3 bases are TGTGCCAGCAGCCGACAGGGGGAAGCTAACTATGGCTACACCTTC.